The following is a T cell receptor beta chain sequence with its context. One end of the junction does not line up with germline, which may come from a read error. The sample originates from a study of blood T cell repertoires in COVID-19. Original processing methods: The authors estimated nucleated cell counts from reference gene primer amplification. Only in-frame clones appear in the TCRdb table, and some are missing; sequencing was by immunoSEQ multiplex PCR. D and trimming come from the DNA, and the V and J calls and clone size come from that table. The sample contains about 340,000 clones, around 80% of which appear only once. Germline loops: CDR1 SGHTA, CDR2 FQGNSA. CDR3 size: 14 residues.

Sequencing input: peripheral blood. This TCR derives from a man between 25 and 39 years old with active or convalescent COVID-19. The V gene is TRBV7-2, the J gene TRBJ2-1; D is unclear. The CDR3 here is CASSLVVSSNEQFF. CDR3 DNA: TGTGCCAGCAGCTTAGTTGTCTCCTCCAATGAGCAGTTCTTC.